This entry lists 19 T cell receptor beta chains sequenced from one sample in a study of cytomegalovirus exposure and HLA in healthy donors. The method was immunoSEQ multiplex PCR; TCRdb's version includes in-frame clones alone and lacks a portion of them. The sample carries 150,000 to 200,000 clones, roughly nine tenths recorded once. Sequencing input: PBMCs. The receptors come from a woman aged 25-40 years in good health and CMV-seronegative.

The V call is TRBV5-1, the J call TRBJ2-7; TRBD1 aligns across 7 bases. Germline-derived CDR1 and CDR2 are SGHRS and YFSETQ. J gave up 2 bases and V 1 base, and 9 bases lay outside the gene matches. This CDR3 comprises 16 residues. The CDR3 protein is CASSLNHGTATYEQYF. CDR3 nucleotides: TGCGCCAGCAGCTTGAACCACGGGACAGCGACCTACGAGCAGTACTTC.

The chain uses TRBV10-3 and TRBJ2-3, with a tentative D call TRBD2 (6 bases). The V gene lost 7 bases and the J gene lost 7 bases, with 21 bases spanning the gap. Per the germline V gene, CDR1 is ENHRY and CDR2 is SYGVKD. This CDR3 has 15 residues. This CDR3 is CAITGRDSGSHTQYF. The CDR3 bases are TGTGCCATCACCGGCCGGGACTCGGGCTCACATACGCAGTATTTT.

CDR3 in amino acids: CASRGTGDGPGNQPQHF. The CDR3 DNA is TGCGCCAGCAGAGGAACAGGGGATGGGCCCGGCAATCAGCCCCAGCATTTT. The chain uses TRBV10-1 and TRBJ1-5; 7 bases fit TRBD1. V lost 6 bases to trimming and J lost 2 bases; unmatched junction nucleotides: 13. The V gene's germline CDR1 is WNHNN and CDR2 SYGVQD (reference sequence). This CDR3 has 17 amino acids.

The chain has TRBV5-5 and TRBJ2-1; maybe TRBD2 (7 bases). The CDR3 loop spans 17 amino acids. V was pared by 1 base and J by 0 bases, with 14 bases between. The germline CDR1 and CDR2 sequences are SGHKS and YYEKEE (reference sequence). In DNA, the CDR3 is TGTGCCAGCAGCTTGTCGAGGGGGACTATCTCCTACAATGAGCAGTTCTTC. Translating gives CASSLSRGTISYNEQFF. The complete variable domain, with remaining parts taken from reference TRBV5-5 and TRBJ2-1, reads DAGVTQSPTHLIKTRGQQVTLRCSPISGHKSVSWYQQVLGQGPQFIFQYYEKEERGRGNFPDRFSARQFPNYSSELNVNALLLGDSALYLCASSLSRGTISYNEQFFGPGTRLTVL.

This chain connects TRBV28 to TRBJ2-1; TRBD2 might be the D (5 bases). The CDR3 has 12 residues. The V end lost 3 bases, the J end lost 8 bases, and 8 bases lay between the germline ends. CDR1 is MDHEN, CDR2 SYDVKM, per germline. The CDR3, as DNA: TGTGCCAGCAGTTTTCTGCGGGATGAGCAGTTCTTC. Protein: CASSFLRDEQFF.

This clone came up once. This chain connects TRBV27 to TRBJ2-1; 7 positions agree with TRBD2. Germline lookup yields CDR1 MNHEY and CDR2 SMNVEV (reference sequence). The trim removed 1 base at V and 6 bases at J, leaving 6 bases unmatched. The CDR3 length is 15 residues. As DNA, the CDR3 is TGTGCCAGCAGTTTATTGGCGGGAGAGGGCAATGAGCAGTTCTTC. Translation gives CASSLLAGEGNEQFF.

The chain joins TRBV5-1 to TRBJ2-7; 7 nucleotides align to TRBD1. Unmatched junction bases numbered 8, after V lost 7 bases and J lost 1 base. The length of the CDR3 is 14 residues. Germline V lookup: CDR1 SGHRS, CDR2 YFSETQ. The CDR3 coding sequence is TGCGCCAGCGCACCCCGGGACAGATCCTACGAGCAGTACTTC. Translated: CASAPRDRSYEQYF.

The CDR3 sequence: CASSPRGVLGRSGNTIYF. CDR3 nucleotide sequence: TGTGCCAGCAGCCCGCGGGGCGTACTGGGGCGCTCTGGAAACACCATATATTTT. The chain joins TRBV9 to TRBJ1-3, with a possible D match to TRBD1 (5 bases). The CDR3 contains 18 residues. CDR1 and CDR2 (germline): SGDLS, YYNGEE. V was shortened by 4 bases and J by 0 bases, with 20 bases between the two germline ends.

This sequence joins TRBV5-4 and TRBJ2-5; a weak D match, TRBD2 (8 bases). The CDR3 consists of 16 residues. V lost 0 bases, J lost 4 bases, and 16 bases lay in between. Germline V lookup: CDR1 SGHNT, CDR2 YYREEE (reference sequence). The CDR3 nucleotides read TGTGCCAGCAGCTTGGGAGGGGGCCGGGGGGGAGAGACCCAGTACTTC. Its translation: CASSLGGGRGGETQYF. The variable domain in full, with the rest retrieved from reference TRBV5-4 and TRBJ2-5, is ETGVTQSPTHLIKTRGQQVTLRCSSQSGHNTVSWYQQALGQGPQFIFQYYREEENGRGNFPPRFSGLQFPNYSSELNVNALELDDSALYLCASSLGGGRGGETQYFGPGTRLLVL.

The chain links TRBV5-1 to TRBJ2-3, with TRBD2 identical over 9 bases. The CDR3 is made up of 16 amino acids. The germline V gene has CDR1 SGHRS and CDR2 YFSETQ. Losses at the gene ends were 2 bases for V and 2 bases for J; bases not matched to a gene: 6. The CDR3 loop reads CASSFIAGDPTDTQYF. CDR3 sequence (DNA): TGCGCCAGCAGCTTTATAGCGGGGGACCCCACAGATACGCAGTATTTT.

The rearrangement uses TRBV27 and TRBJ2-3; TRBD2 agrees at 10 bases. Unmatched junction bases numbered 9, after V lost 4 bases and J lost 2 bases. CDR1 and CDR2 (germline): MNHEY, SMNVEV (reference sequence). This CDR3 has 17 residues. The CDR3 sequence is CASSSGLAELFTDTQYF. CDR3 DNA: TGTGCCAGCAGTTCCGGACTAGCGGAACTATTCACAGATACGCAGTATTTT.

The chain joins TRBV25-1 to TRBJ1-2; possibly TRBD1 for D (6 bases). The length of the CDR3 is 12 residues. Germline V gene data show CDR1 as MGHDK and CDR2 as SYGVNS. V gave up 2 bases and J gave up 8 bases, with 9 bases separating them. The CDR3 bases are TGTGCCAGCAGTGAAGGACAGTCGGGCTACACCTTC. Encoded protein: CASSEGQSGYTF.

V is TRBV7-9 and J is TRBJ2-2; D is undetermined. Germline-derived CDR1 and CDR2 are SEHNR and FQNEAQ (reference sequence). V dropped 1 base and J dropped 4 bases, with 7 bases sitting between them. The CDR3 contains 14 residues. The CDR3 is CASSLEVGTGELFF. The CDR3 DNA sequence: TGTGCCAGCAGCTTAGAGGTGGGCACCGGGGAGCTGTTTTTT.

V gene TRBV30 combines with J gene TRBJ2-7; D remains ambiguous. The V end lost 3 bases, the J end lost 0 bases, and 3 bases lay between the germline ends. From germline, CDR1 is GTSNPN and CDR2 SVGIG (reference sequence). CDR3 size: 11 residues. CDR3 in amino acids: CAWRASYEQYF. DNA for the CDR3: TGTGCCTGGAGGGCCTCCTACGAGCAGTACTTC.

The rearrangement joins TRBV5-1 to TRBJ1-5; tentatively, D is TRBD1 (6 bases). This CDR3 contains 15 residues. Germline loops: CDR1 SGHRS, CDR2 YFSETQ. With 5 bases removed from V and 6 bases from J, the gap between germline ends came to 18 bases. The CDR3 region is CASSETGDGIQPQHF. In DNA, the CDR3 is TGCGCCAGCAGTGAGACAGGCGATGGGATTCAGCCCCAGCATTTT.

The chain couples TRBV5-1 to TRBJ2-2; TRBD2 agrees at 14 bases. V shed 3 bases, J shed 5 bases, and the junction held 12 bases outside the gene matches. The length of the CDR3 is 19 residues. The germline V gene encodes CDR1 SGHRS and CDR2 YFSETQ. This chain's CDR3 is CASSYTTSGRARGTGELFF. CDR3 bases: TGCGCCAGCAGCTATACGACTAGCGGGAGGGCGAGGGGAACCGGGGAGCTGTTTTTT. The full variable domain, in which reference TRBV5-1 and TRBJ2-2 provide the parts outside the CDR3, is KAGVTQTPRYLIKTRGQQVTLSCSPISGHRSVSWYQQTPGQGLQFLFEYFSETQRNKGNFPGRFSGRQFSNSRSEMNVSTLELGDSALYLCASSYTTSGRARGTGELFFGEGSRLTVL.

This rearrangement joins TRBV6-6 to TRBJ1-3, with D perhaps matching TRBD1 (5 bases). Trimming removed 4 bases from V and 4 bases from J, with 14 bases in between. The CDR3 contains 15 residues. Per the germline V gene, CDR1 is MNHNY and CDR2 is SVGAGI (reference sequence). CDR3 sequence: CASSFGTGLGNTIYF. CDR3 DNA: TGTGCCAGCAGTTTTGGGACGGGTCTCGGAAACACCATATATTTT.

The chain links TRBV4-3 to TRBJ2-7; D unresolved. The V end lost 3 bases, the J end lost 0 bases, and 12 bases lay between the germline ends. The CDR3 sequence is 15 residues long. Per the germline V gene, CDR1 is LGHNA and CDR2 is YSLEER. The DNA of the CDR3 is TGCGCCAGCAGCCAGAACCGGGCCATCTCCTACGAGCAGTACTTC. Translating it yields CASSQNRAISYEQYF.

This chain connects TRBV2 to TRBJ1-4; a possible D gene is TRBD1 (6 bases). V was clipped by 3 bases and J by 3 bases, with 11 bases between them. This CDR3 is built from 15 residues. Germline-derived CDR1 and CDR2 are SNHLY and FYNNEI. The CDR3 nucleotides read TGTGCCAGCAGTGACAGAAGGGGGGCTAATGAAAAACTGTTTTTT. Amino acids: CASSDRRGANEKLFF. The full variable domain, in which reference TRBV2 and TRBJ1-4 provide the parts outside the CDR3, is EPEVTQTPSHQVTQMGQEVILRCVPISNHLYFYWYRQILGQKVEFLVSFYNNEISEKSEIFDDQFSVERPDGSNFTLKIRSTKLEDSAMYFCASSDRRGANEKLFFGSGTQLSVL.